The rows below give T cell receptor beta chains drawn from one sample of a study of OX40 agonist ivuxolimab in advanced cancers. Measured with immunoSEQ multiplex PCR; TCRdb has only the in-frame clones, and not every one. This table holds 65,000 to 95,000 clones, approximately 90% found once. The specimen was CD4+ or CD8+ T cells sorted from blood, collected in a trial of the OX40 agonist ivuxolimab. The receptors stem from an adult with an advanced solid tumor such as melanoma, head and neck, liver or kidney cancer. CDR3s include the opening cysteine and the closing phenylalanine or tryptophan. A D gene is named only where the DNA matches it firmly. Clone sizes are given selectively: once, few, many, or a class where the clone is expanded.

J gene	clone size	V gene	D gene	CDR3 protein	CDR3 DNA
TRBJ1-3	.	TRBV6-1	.	CASVGGVTNTIYF	TGTGCCAGTGTCGGAGGCGTTACTAACACCATATATTTT
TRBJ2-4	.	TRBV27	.	CASRGSKNIQYF	TGTGCCAGTCGGGGGTCCAAAAACATTCAGTACTTC
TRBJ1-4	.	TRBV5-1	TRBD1	CASSLGAGGEKLFF	TGCGCCAGCAGCTTGGGGGCAGGGGGCGAAAAACTGTTTTTT
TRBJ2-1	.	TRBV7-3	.	CASSLGAGFYNEQFF	TGTGCCAGCAGCTTGGGGGCGGGATTCTACAATGAGCAGTTCTTC
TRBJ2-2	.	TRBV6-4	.	CASRGWAGELFF	TGTGCCAGCAGAGGGTGGGCCGGGGAGCTGTTTTTT
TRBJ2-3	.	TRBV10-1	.	CASSESGVEIDTQYF	TGCGCCAGCAGTGAGTCCGGGGTAGAGATCGATACGCAGTATTTT
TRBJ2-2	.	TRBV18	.	CASSPQEHTGELFF	TGTGCCAGCTCACCACAGGAACACACCGGGGAGCTGTTTTTT
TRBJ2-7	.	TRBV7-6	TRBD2	CASSPELASYEQYF	TGTGCCAGCAGCCCCGAACTAGCGTCCTACGAGCAGTACTTC
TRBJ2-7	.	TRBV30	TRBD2	CAWSVTSGYEQYF	TGTGCCTGGAGTGTAACTAGCGGTTACGAGCAGTACTTC
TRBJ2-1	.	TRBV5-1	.	CASSSRISYNEQFF	TGCGCCAGCAGCTCAAGGATCTCCTACAATGAGCAGTTCTTC
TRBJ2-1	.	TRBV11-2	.	CASSVALVSEQFF	TGTGCCAGCTCAGTCGCACTAGTGAGTGAGCAGTTCTTC
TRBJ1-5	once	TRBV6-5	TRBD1	CASSVGQSNQPQHF	TGTGCCAGCAGTGTGGGACAGAGCAATCAGCCCCAGCATTTT
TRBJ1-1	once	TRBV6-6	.	CASNTPTEAFF	TGTGCCAGCAATACACCCACTGAAGCTTTCTTT
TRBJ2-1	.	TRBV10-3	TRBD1	CASAGTGDNNEQFF	TGTGCCAGCGCCGGGACAGGGGACAACAATGAGCAGTTCTTC
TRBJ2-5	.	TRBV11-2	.	CASGRGRGRETQYF	TGTGCCAGCGGCCGGGGCCGGGGGAGAGAGACCCAGTACTTC
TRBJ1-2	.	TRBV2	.	CASSETGRGYGYTF	TGTGCCAGCAGTGAAACAGGGAGAGGCTATGGCTACACCTTC
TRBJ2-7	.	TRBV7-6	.	CASSLGTAQVDEQYF	TGTGCCAGCAGCTTAGGGACAGCACAGGTCGACGAGCAGTACTTC
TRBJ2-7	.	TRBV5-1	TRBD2	CASSLSAGGYEQYF	TGCGCCAGCAGCTTGTCGGCGGGAGGTTACGAGCAGTACTTC
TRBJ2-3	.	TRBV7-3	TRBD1	CASSSGQGADTQYF	TGTGCCAGCAGCTCGGGACAGGGTGCAGATACGCAGTATTTT
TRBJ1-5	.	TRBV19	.	CASSIKGRGANQPQHF	TGTGCCAGTAGTATTAAAGGCAGGGGAGCAAATCAGCCCCAGCATTTT
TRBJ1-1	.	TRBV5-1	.	CASSIGTEAFF	TGCGCCAGCAGCATCGGAACTGAAGCTTTCTTT
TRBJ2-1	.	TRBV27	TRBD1	CASSSRTGGAYNEQFF	TGTGCCAGCAGTTCAAGGACAGGGGGCGCCTACAATGAGCAGTTCTTC
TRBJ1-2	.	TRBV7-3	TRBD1	CASSRQGNYGYTF	TGTGCCAGCAGCCGACAGGGGAACTATGGCTACACCTTC
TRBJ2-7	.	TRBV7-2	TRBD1	CASSFGTGNYEQYF	TGTGCCAGCAGCTTCGGGACAGGGAACTACGAGCAGTACTTC
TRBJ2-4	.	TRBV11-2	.	CASSSPLAKNIQYF	TGTGCCAGCAGCTCCCCGTTAGCCAAAAACATTCAGTACTTC
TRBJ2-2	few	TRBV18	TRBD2	CASSPRLAGETGELFF	TGTGCCAGCTCACCGCGCCTAGCGGGAGAGACCGGGGAGCTGTTTTTT
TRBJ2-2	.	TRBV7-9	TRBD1	CASSLNRGTGELFF	TGTGCCAGCAGCCTCAACAGGGGGACCGGGGAGCTGTTTTTT
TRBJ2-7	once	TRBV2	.	CASETFYEQYF	TGTGCCAGCGAGACTTTCTACGAGCAGTACTTC
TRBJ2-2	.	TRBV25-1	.	CASSTGELFF	TGTGCCAGCAGTACCGGGGAGCTGTTTTTT
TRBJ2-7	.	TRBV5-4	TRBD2	CASTRKGTSGPREQYF	TGTGCCAGCACCCGGAAGGGGACTAGCGGCCCTCGGGAGCAGTACTTC
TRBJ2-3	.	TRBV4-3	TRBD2	CASSQGGSVDTQYF	TGCGCCAGCAGCCAAGGCGGGAGTGTAGATACGCAGTATTTT
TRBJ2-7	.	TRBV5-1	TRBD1	CASTGQGPYEQYF	TGCGCCAGCACGGGACAGGGTCCCTACGAGCAGTACTTC
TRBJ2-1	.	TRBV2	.	CASSIFNEQFF	TGTGCCAGCAGTATCTTCAATGAGCAGTTCTTC